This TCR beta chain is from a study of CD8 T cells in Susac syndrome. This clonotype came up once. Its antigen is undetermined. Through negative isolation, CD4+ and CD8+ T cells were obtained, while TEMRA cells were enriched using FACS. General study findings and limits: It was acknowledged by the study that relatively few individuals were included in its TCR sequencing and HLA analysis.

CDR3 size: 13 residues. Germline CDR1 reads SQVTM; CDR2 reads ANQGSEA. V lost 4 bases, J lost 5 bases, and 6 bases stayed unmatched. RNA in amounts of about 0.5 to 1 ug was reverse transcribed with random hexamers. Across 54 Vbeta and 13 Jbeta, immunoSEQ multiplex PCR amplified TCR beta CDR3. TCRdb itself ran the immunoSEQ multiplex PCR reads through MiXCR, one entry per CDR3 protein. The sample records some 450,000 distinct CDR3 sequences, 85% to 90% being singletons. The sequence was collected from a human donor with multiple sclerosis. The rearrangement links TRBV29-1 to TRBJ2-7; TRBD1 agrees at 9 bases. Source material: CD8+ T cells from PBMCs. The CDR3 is CSVAGQGVHEQYF. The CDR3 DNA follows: TGCAGCGTTGCGGGACAGGGCGTCCACGAGCAGTACTTC.